Below are 31 T cell receptor beta chains sequenced from a single sample in a study of CXCR3-negative and CXCR3-positive naive CD8 T cells. Libraries of TRB cDNA were made by 5' RACE and carried UMIs. No DNA is given; TCRdb re-called the 5' RACE reads and lists each CDR3 protein once. This table holds roughly 100,000 distinct CDR3 sequences. The source material was naive CXCR3- CD8+ T cells from blood. The subset denotes: CD45RO-CCR7+CD27+CD95- naive CD8+ T cells lacking CXCR3 (TNR3-). The source is a human donor in good health. Some clones in this sample may be carry-over from other donors' samples.

This chain uses TRBV6-5 with TRBJ2-6; TCRdb lists TRBD2, though no DNA is available to test this call. Germline loops: CDR1 MNHEY, CDR2 SVGAGI. The CDR3 has 19 residues. CDR3: CASSYSLAGDLAGANVLTF.

The CDR3 loop is CSVGGYFPTDTQYF. The genes are TRBV29-1 and TRBJ2-3; there is no DNA to check the TCRdb D call of TRBD1. In germline, CDR1 is SQVTM, CDR2 ANQGSEA. The CDR3 runs to 14 residues.

The genes are TRBV20-1 and TRBJ1-2; there is no DNA to check the TCRdb D call of TRBD1. Germline CDR1 and CDR2: DFQATT and SNEGSKA (reference sequence). This CDR3 is 15 amino acids long. CDR3 loop: CSASRSQGALHGYTF.

V usage is TRBV29-1 and J usage is TRBJ2-3; TCRdb gives TRBD2 as the D gene, but with no DNA this cannot be confirmed. The CDR3 is 18 residues long. Germline values: CDR1 SQVTM, CDR2 ANQGSEA. The CDR3 reads CSVDGLAGGAGTTDTQYF.

The rearrangement joins TRBV20-1 to TRBJ1-1. This CDR3 comprises 16 residues. Germline CDR1 reads DFQATT; CDR2 reads SNEGSKA (reference sequence). The CDR3 is CSARDLTLMLNTEAFF.

The V call is TRBV9, the J call TRBJ1-1; the TCRdb call, TRBD1, lacks DNA for checking. The germline CDR1 and CDR2 sequences are SGDLS and YYNGEE. The CDR3 totals 16 residues. This CDR3 reads CASSLGQGSLSTEAFF. Full variable domain (remainder filled in from reference TRBV9 and TRBJ1-1): DSGVTQTPKHLITATGQRVTLRCSPRSGDLSVYWYQQSLDQGLQFLIQYYNGEERAKGNILERFSAQQFPDLHSELNLSSLELGDSALYFCASSLGQGSLSTEAFFGQGTRLTVV.

The V gene is TRBV10-3, the J gene TRBJ2-1; TCRdb outputs TRBD1, but without DNA this stays unchecked. This CDR3 spans 13 amino acids. The V gene's germline CDR1 is ENHRY and CDR2 SYGVKD. CDR3 protein: CAIPGTGLDEQFF.

The chain's CDR3 is CASSQGMATTNTGELFF. The chain couples TRBV4-3 to TRBJ2-2. Germline CDR1 reads LGHNA; CDR2 reads YSLEER. There are 17 residues in the CDR3.

The V and J genes are TRBV12-3 or TRBV12-4 and TRBJ2-1; without DNA, the TCRdb call of TRBD1 cannot be checked. CDR3 size: 14 residues. The CDR3 spells CASSWSGQGDEQFF.

V and J are TRBV7-6 and TRBJ2-2; TCRdb picks TRBD1, but there is no DNA to check that call. Germline values: CDR1 SGHVS, CDR2 FNYEAQ. The CDR3 totals 14 residues. This CDR3 reads CASGGLLRTGELFF.

The chain carries TRBV7-3 and TRBJ2-5. The CDR3 consists of 12 residues. CDR1 SGHTA and CDR2 FQGTGA come from the germline V gene. This CDR3 reads CASSLVSETQYF.

The V call is TRBV12-3 or TRBV12-4, the J call TRBJ1-3. This CDR3 has 12 amino acids. The CDR3 is CASSHRENTIYF.

The chain has TRBV5-6 and TRBJ1-1. The CDR3 is made up of 15 amino acids. CDR1 and CDR2 from the germline V gene are SGHDT and YYEEEE. CDR3 protein: CASSPSFREAGEAFF.

V and J are TRBV7-9 and TRBJ1-1; TCRdb calls TRBD1, which cannot be checked without DNA. Per germline, CDR1 SEHNR and CDR2 FQNEAQ (reference sequence). The CDR3 loop spans 12 amino acids. CDR3 region: CASRLGQREAFF.

The genes are TRBV23-1 and TRBJ2-7. TRBV23-1 is noted as an ORF with a role that remains uncertain. This CDR3 region has 15 residues. Here the CDR3 reads CASITRTGSSYEQYF.

The genes are TRBV6-5 and TRBJ2-1; TCRdb returns TRBD1, unconfirmable since there is no DNA. Germline V gives CDR1 MNHEY, CDR2 SVGAGI. The CDR3 runs 13 residues. The CDR3 region is CASSYTPGNEQFF.

The gene calls are TRBV9 and TRBJ2-1; without DNA, the TCRdb call of TRBD1 cannot be checked. CDR3 length equals 15 residues. Germline V CDR1 and CDR2: SGDLS, YYNGEE. CDR3 in amino acids: CASSVVGDPYNEQFF.

The chain couples TRBV12-3 or TRBV12-4 to TRBJ1-3. The CDR3 is 14 residues long. The CDR3 here is CASSLWAVGNTIYF.

This chain links TRBV5-1 with TRBJ1-1; there is no DNA to check the TCRdb D call of TRBD1. The germline gives CDR1 SGHRS, CDR2 YFSETQ. The CDR3 is made up of 13 amino acids. CDR3 region: CASSLQGPREAFF.

V gene TRBV7-9 combines with J gene TRBJ1-5; no DNA is available, so the TRBD1 call from TCRdb remains unchecked. The germline CDR1 and CDR2 sequences are SEHNR and FQNEAQ (reference sequence). The length of the CDR3 is 15 residues. CDR3: CASSQTGMRNQPQHF. Based on the CDR3 plus reference TRBV7-9 and TRBJ1-5, the full variable domain is DTGVSQNPRHKITKRGQNVTFRCDPISEHNRLYWYRQTLGQGPEFLTYFQNEAQLEKSRLLSDRFSAERPKGSFSTLEIQRTEQGDSAMYLCASSQTGMRNQPQHFGDGTRLSIL.

The chain joins TRBV5-4 to TRBJ2-7; TCRdb calls TRBD1, which cannot be checked without DNA. The CDR3 runs 16 residues. Germline assignment: CDR1 SGHNT and CDR2 YYREEE (reference sequence). The CDR3 is CASSLAVGQGTYEQYF.

The V and J genes are TRBV9 and TRBJ1-1; TCRdb lists TRBD1, though no DNA is available to test this call. This CDR3 has 16 amino acids. The V gene's germline CDR1 is SGDLS and CDR2 YYNGEE. The CDR3 is CASSVHREGRNTEAFF.

V usage is TRBV27 and J usage is TRBJ2-3; TCRdb returns TRBD2, unconfirmable since there is no DNA. Per germline, CDR1 MNHEY and CDR2 SMNVEV (reference sequence). This CDR3 region has 18 residues. The CDR3 loop is CASSSTGRTETSTDTQYF.

This chain connects TRBV29-1 to TRBJ2-1; TCRdb outputs TRBD1, but without DNA this stays unchecked. This CDR3 is built from 14 residues. Germline V gene data show CDR1 as SQVTM and CDR2 as ANQGSEA. The CDR3 reads CSVTGTGINNEQFF.

J is TRBJ2-1 and V is TRBV30; there is no DNA to check the TCRdb D call of TRBD1. The germline CDR1 and CDR2 sequences are GTSNPN and SVGIG (reference sequence). This CDR3 has 13 residues. The CDR3 protein is CALGGFSYNEQFF.

The CDR3 region is CASSRRLTYEQYF. The chain joins TRBV4-1 to TRBJ2-7. CDR1 and CDR2 from the germline V gene are MGHRA and YSYEKL. CDR3 length: 13 amino acids.

The V and J genes are TRBV14 and TRBJ2-2. The CDR3 length is 13 residues. The germline CDR1 and CDR2 sequences are SGHDN and FVKESK. CDR3 in amino acids: CASSQYQSGELFF.

The V call is TRBV27, the J call TRBJ2-4; TCRdb selects TRBD1, and the lack of DNA leaves this call unchecked. The CDR3 is made up of 16 amino acids. The V gene's germline CDR1 is MNHEY and CDR2 SMNVEV (reference sequence). The CDR3 spells CASSLRTELAKNIQYF.

The chain carries TRBV29-1 and TRBJ2-6. Looked up from germline, CDR1 is SQVTM and CDR2 is ANQGSEA. The CDR3 is 15 amino acids. The CDR3 spells CSVGTRASGANVLTF. Variable domain in full (rest from reference TRBV29-1 and TRBJ2-6): SAVISQKPSRDICQRGTSLTIQCQVDSQVTMMFWYRQQPGQSLTLIATANQGSEATYESGFVIDKFPISRPNLTFSTLTVSNMSPEDSSIYLCSVGTRASGANVLTFGAGSRLTVL.

J is TRBJ2-2 and V is TRBV4-1; TCRdb outputs TRBD2, but without DNA this stays unchecked. In germline, CDR1 is MGHRA, CDR2 YSYEKL. The CDR3 has 14 amino acids. The CDR3 spells CASSPGLFTGELFF.

V gene TRBV12-3 or TRBV12-4 combines with J gene TRBJ1-1; TCRdb reports TRBD1, a call that lacks DNA to check it against. This CDR3 is built from 16 residues. CDR3 in amino acids: CASSPTGERVNTEAFF.